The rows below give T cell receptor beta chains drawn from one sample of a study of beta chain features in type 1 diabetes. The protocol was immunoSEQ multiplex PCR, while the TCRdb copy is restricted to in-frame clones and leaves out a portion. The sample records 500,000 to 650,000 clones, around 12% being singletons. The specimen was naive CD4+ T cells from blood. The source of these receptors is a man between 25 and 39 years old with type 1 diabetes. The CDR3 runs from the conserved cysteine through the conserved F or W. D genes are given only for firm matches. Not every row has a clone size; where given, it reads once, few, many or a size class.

CDR3: CAISEWPDEKLFF
DNA: TGTGCCATCAGTGAGTGGCCTGATGAAAAACTGTTTTTT
J: TRBJ1-4
V: TRBV10-3
D: NA
size: few

CDR3: CASSPNGLAGGGNEQFF
DNA: TGTGCCAGCAGTCCAAACGGACTAGCGGGGGGTGGCAATGAGCAGTTCTTC
J: TRBJ2-1
V: TRBV28
D: TRBD2
size: few

CDR3: CAWSLQDTQYF
DNA: TGTGCCTGGAGTCTCCAAGATACGCAGTATTTT
J: TRBJ2-3
V: TRBV30
D: NA
size: few

CDR3: CASSETGAVTGLRDGYTF
DNA: TGTGCCAGCAGTGAAACAGGGGCAGTCACGGGGCTTCGAGATGGCTACACCTTC
J: TRBJ1-2
V: TRBV28
D: TRBD1
size: few

CDR3: CASTGRMNTEAFF
DNA: TGTGCCAGCACGGGCCGGATGAACACTGAAGCTTTCTTT
J: TRBJ1-1
V: TRBV6-5
D: NA
size: few

CDR3: CASSLWRRSQETQYF
DNA: TGTGCCAGCAGCTTATGGAGAAGGTCCCAAGAGACCCAGTACTTC
J: TRBJ2-5
V: TRBV7-2
D: NA
size: NA

CDR3: CASRDRLQETQYF
DNA: TGCGCCAGTAGGGACAGACTCCAAGAGACCCAGTACTTC
J: TRBJ2-5
V: TRBV10-2
D: TRBD1
size: NA

CDR3: CSAAGQLNTEAFF
DNA: TGCAGCGCCGCCGGACAGCTGAACACTGAAGCTTTCTTT
J: TRBJ1-1
V: TRBV29-1
D: NA
size: few

CDR3: CASTRTGGSEKLFF
DNA: TGTGCCAGCACCAGGACAGGGGGCTCTGAAAAACTGTTTTTT
J: TRBJ1-4
V: TRBV9
D: TRBD1
size: NA

CDR3: CASSLGGTGANVLTF
DNA: TGTGCCAGCAGCTTAGGGGGGACTGGGGCCAACGTCCTGACTTTC
J: TRBJ2-6
V: TRBV11-2
D: NA
size: NA

CDR3: CASSQNGVDNQPQHF
DNA: TGTGCCAGCAGCCAGAATGGGGTTGACAATCAGCCCCAGCATTTT
J: TRBJ1-5
V: TRBV7-9
D: NA
size: once

CDR3: CASSPLTASGNTIYF
DNA: TGTGCCAGCAGCCCGCTGACAGCCTCTGGAAACACCATATATTTT
J: TRBJ1-3
V: TRBV7-8
D: NA
size: few

CDR3: CASSQDRGGYTF
DNA: TGTGCCAGCAGCCAAGATCGGGGCGGCTACACCTTC
J: TRBJ1-2
V: TRBV4-2
D: NA
size: NA

CDR3: CATSRAPTDTDTQYF
DNA: TGTGCCACCAGCAGAGCTCCGACAGACACAGATACGCAGTATTTT
J: TRBJ2-3
V: TRBV15
D: NA
size: few

CDR3: CASSFQGTETQYF
DNA: TGTGCCAGCAGTTTTCAGGGTACAGAGACCCAGTACTTC
J: TRBJ2-5
V: TRBV28
D: NA
size: few

CDR3: CSAAPLPNTGELFF
DNA: TGCAGCGCCGCCCCTTTACCGAACACCGGGGAGCTGTTTTTT
J: TRBJ2-2
V: TRBV29-1
D: NA
size: few

CDR3: CASRPGQNQETQYF
DNA: TGTGCCAGTAGACCGGGACAGAACCAAGAGACCCAGTACTTC
J: TRBJ2-5
V: TRBV19
D: TRBD1
size: few

CDR3: CAWTRTARGETQYF
DNA: TGTGCCTGGACGAGGACCGCGAGGGGGGAGACCCAGTACTTC
J: TRBJ2-5
V: TRBV30
D: NA
size: few

CDR3: CATARGEQETQYF
DNA: TGTGCCACCGCACGCGGGGAACAAGAGACCCAGTACTTC
J: TRBJ2-5
V: TRBV10-3
D: NA
size: few

CDR3: CASSQEISPGTEAFF
DNA: TGTGCCAGCAGCCAAGAGATCAGCCCGGGCACTGAAGCTTTCTTT
J: TRBJ1-1
V: TRBV14
D: NA
size: NA

CDR3: CASSSLAGGLKETQYF
DNA: TGTGCCAGCAGTTCCCTAGCGGGGGGGCTTAAAGAGACCCAGTACTTC
J: TRBJ2-5
V: TRBV28
D: TRBD2
size: few

CDR3: CASSQDVIGSPEGDTQYF
DNA: TGTGCCAGCAGCCAAGATGTAATAGGGTCACCCGAGGGAGATACGCAGTATTTT
J: TRBJ2-3
V: TRBV4-2
D: NA
size: NA

CDR3: CASSLGQGAGGELFF
DNA: TGTGCCAGCAGTTTAGGCCAGGGGGCCGGCGGGGAGCTGTTTTTT
J: TRBJ2-2
V: TRBV28
D: TRBD1
size: few

CDR3: CASRTTSEQYF
DNA: TGTGCCAGCAGGACTACTAGCGAGCAGTACTTC
J: TRBJ2-7
V: TRBV28
D: NA
size: NA

CDR3: CASSAGAGNNYGYTF
DNA: TGTGCCAGCAGCGCAGGAGCGGGGAATAACTATGGCTACACCTTC
J: TRBJ1-2
V: TRBV9
D: NA
size: few

CDR3: CASVSGLAGNEQFF
DNA: TGTGCCAGCGTGTCGGGACTAGCGGGGAATGAGCAGTTCTTC
J: TRBJ2-1
V: TRBV19
D: TRBD2
size: few

CDR3: CAWSQDRGHYGYTF
DNA: TGTGCCTGGAGTCAGGACAGGGGCCACTATGGCTACACCTTC
J: TRBJ1-2
V: TRBV30
D: TRBD1
size: NA

CDR3: CASSSKDRGRVNEQFF
DNA: TGTGCCAGCAGCTCGAAGGACAGGGGGCGAGTCAATGAGCAGTTCTTC
J: TRBJ2-1
V: TRBV7-8
D: TRBD1
size: few

CDR3: CASSRVRASGYTF
DNA: TGTGCCAGCAGTAGGGTCAGGGCGAGTGGCTACACCTTC
J: TRBJ1-2
V: TRBV28
D: NA
size: NA

CDR3: CASSTGSRTDTQYF
DNA: TGTGCCAGCAGTACAGGGTCCCGGACAGATACGCAGTATTTT
J: TRBJ2-3
V: TRBV6-5
D: NA
size: few

CDR3: CASRPNRQTREKLFF
DNA: TGCGCCAGCAGGCCTAACAGGCAGACTAGGGAAAAACTGTTTTTT
J: TRBJ1-4
V: TRBV4-3
D: NA
size: few

CDR3: CASSQGDSQNYGYTF
DNA: TGTGCCAGCAGCCAAGGGGACAGTCAAAACTATGGCTACACCTTC
J: TRBJ1-2
V: TRBV4-2
D: TRBD1
size: few

CDR3: CASSLAATFTKEFF
DNA: TGTGCCAGCAGCTTAGCCGCGACTTTTACTAAGGAGTTCTTC
J: TRBJ2-1
V: TRBV11-2
D: NA
size: few

CDR3: CASIPAGAVAKNIQYF
DNA: TGTGCCAGCATCCCTGCGGGGGCGGTAGCCAAAAACATTCAGTACTTC
J: TRBJ2-4
V: TRBV28
D: NA
size: few

CDR3: CASRETTGNSPLHF
DNA: TGTGCCAGCAGGGAAACAACAGGGAATTCACCCCTCCACTTT
J: TRBJ1-6
V: TRBV11-2
D: NA
size: NA

CDR3: CAIRGQPQGGELFF
DNA: TGTGCCATCAGGGGGCAGCCCCAGGGAGGGGAGCTGTTTTTT
J: TRBJ2-2
V: TRBV10-3
D: NA
size: NA

CDR3: CASSRVGQGAYEQYF
DNA: TGTGCCAGCAGCCGGGTTGGACAGGGAGCCTACGAGCAGTACTTC
J: TRBJ2-7
V: TRBV11-2
D: TRBD1
size: few

CDR3: CASSGLALSGEQFF
DNA: TGTGCCAGCAGCGGGCTAGCTTTGTCGGGTGAGCAGTTCTTC
J: TRBJ2-1
V: TRBV11-3
D: NA
size: NA

CDR3: CASSQRDRVGGAFF
DNA: TGTGCCAGCAGCCAGCGGGACAGAGTCGGCGGCGCTTTCTTT
J: TRBJ1-1
V: TRBV14
D: TRBD1
size: few

CDR3: CASSFPGQGNSGANVLTF
DNA: TGTGCCAGTAGTTTTCCGGGACAGGGAAACTCTGGGGCCAACGTCCTGACTTTC
J: TRBJ2-6
V: TRBV19
D: TRBD1
size: NA

CDR3: CASSSIPVSEFF
DNA: TGTGCCAGCAGCTCTATTCCAGTCTCCGAGTTCTTC
J: TRBJ2-1
V: TRBV5-6
D: NA
size: few

CDR3: CATKERIVYGYTF
DNA: TGTGCCACCAAGGAAAGGATTGTCTATGGCTACACCTTC
J: TRBJ1-2
V: TRBV2
D: NA
size: NA

CDR3: CASSLASGPTRGTQYF
DNA: TGCGCCAGCAGCTTGGCCTCCGGGCCCACGCGGGGGACCCAGTACTTC
J: TRBJ2-5
V: TRBV5-1
D: NA
size: few

CDR3: CASIDRGGSETQYF
DNA: TGTGCCAGCATAGACAGGGGCGGTTCGGAGACCCAGTACTTC
J: TRBJ2-5
V: TRBV28
D: TRBD1
size: NA

CDR3: CASSSTGMIEAFF
DNA: TGTGCCAGCAGTTCAACAGGGATGATTGAAGCTTTCTTT
J: TRBJ1-1
V: TRBV27
D: NA
size: few

CDR3: CSVEGAGNYGYTF
DNA: TGCAGCGTTGAGGGGGCGGGTAACTATGGCTACACCTTC
J: TRBJ1-2
V: TRBV29-1
D: NA
size: NA

CDR3: CASSLEQGNQPQHF
DNA: TGTGCCAGCAGCCTCGAACAGGGGAATCAGCCCCAGCATTTT
J: TRBJ1-5
V: TRBV7-6
D: TRBD1
size: few

CDR3: CASRRVAPTDTQYF
DNA: TGTGCCAGCAGACGGGTAGCGCCCACAGATACGCAGTATTTT
J: TRBJ2-3
V: TRBV9
D: NA
size: few

CDR3: CASSSRQGQVQYF
DNA: TGCGCCAGCAGCTCTAGACAGGGGCAGGTCCAGTACTTC
J: TRBJ2-5
V: TRBV5-1
D: TRBD1
size: few

CDR3: CASSLEVGTYSNQPQHF
DNA: TGCGCCAGCAGCTTGGAAGTCGGCACTTATAGCAATCAGCCCCAGCATTTT
J: TRBJ1-5
V: TRBV5-1
D: NA
size: NA

CDR3: CASSLAENEQFF
DNA: TGTGCCAGCAGCTTAGCAGAAAATGAGCAGTTCTTC
J: TRBJ2-1
V: TRBV11-2
D: NA
size: few

CDR3: CASSVDEVGAQHF
DNA: TGTGCCAGCAGCGTAGATGAGGTCGGGGCCCAGCATTTT
J: TRBJ1-5
V: TRBV9
D: NA
size: NA

CDR3: CASSDGVRLAGRNTQYF
DNA: TGCGCCAGCAGTGATGGGGTTCGGCTAGCGGGGAGGAATACGCAGTATTTT
J: TRBJ2-3
V: TRBV10-1
D: TRBD2
size: NA

CDR3: CASSGGQGYGYTF
DNA: TGTGCCAGCAGCGGTGGACAGGGCTATGGCTACACCTTC
J: TRBJ1-2
V: TRBV9
D: TRBD1
size: NA

CDR3: CASRRGAGSSYEQYF
DNA: TGTGCCAGCAGGCGGGGGGCCGGCAGCTCTTACGAGCAGTACTTC
J: TRBJ2-7
V: TRBV6-5
D: TRBD2
size: NA

CDR3: CASSVNPQGDEQYF
DNA: TGTGCCAGCAGCGTAAATCCTCAGGGGGACGAGCAGTACTTC
J: TRBJ2-7
V: TRBV9
D: TRBD1
size: NA

CDR3: CASNQGRNQPQHF
DNA: TGTGCCAGCAACCAGGGCCGCAATCAGCCCCAGCATTTT
J: TRBJ1-5
V: TRBV2
D: NA
size: NA